This T cell receptor beta chain derives from a study of blood T cell repertoires in COVID-19. Study in general: T cells, B-cell-depleted T cells, or PBMCs provided the cDNA or gDNA that served as material.

Enrolled during active infection, Seattle patients were then followed longitudinally. Data came from immunoSEQ multiplex PCR; TCRdb stores just in-frame clones and leaves some out. The top ten clones hold about 5.3% of a sample with 150,000 to 200,000 clones, roughly 90% of them seen once. V lost 7 bases, J lost 4 bases, and 9 bases stayed unmatched. The CDR3 length is 15 residues. Germline V lookup: CDR1 LNHDA, CDR2 SQIVND (reference sequence). The TCR was taken from a man under 40 with COVID-19, enrolled during active disease. The chain carries TRBV19 and TRBJ1-5, with 8 positions matching TRBD1. The sample consisted of peripheral blood. CDR3 in amino acids: CASMSGHRGNQPQHF. CDR3 bases: TGTGCCAGTATGAGCGGACACAGGGGGAATCAGCCCCAGCATTTT.